This T cell receptor (beta chain) originates from a study of blood T cell repertoires in COVID-19. About the research overall: The analysed material was cDNA or gDNA that came from T cells, B-cell-depleted T cells, or PBMCs.

Only in-frame clones appear in the TCRdb table, and some are missing; sequencing was by immunoSEQ multiplex PCR. The sample yields roughly 120,000 clones, about 90% seen once. This CDR3 region has 16 residues. The germline V and J ends were trimmed by 0 bases and 1 base, with 11 bases remaining between them. The germline V gene has CDR1 SGHDT and CDR2 YYEEEE. V usage is TRBV5-6 and J usage is TRBJ1-5; a possible D gene is TRBD1 (5 bases). The sample consisted of peripheral blood. The source is a man in his 70s who had recovered from COVID-19. The CDR3 nucleotides are TGTGCCAGCAGCTTGGGTCAGGGTTTAAGCAATCAGCCCCAGCATTTT. Translating gives CASSLGQGLSNQPQHF. Together with reference TRBV5-6 and TRBJ1-5, the CDR3 gives the full variable domain: DAGVTQSPTHLIKTRGQQVTLRCSPKSGHDTVSWYQQALGQGPQFIFQYYEEEERQRGNFPDRFSGHQFPNYSSELNVNALLLGDSALYLCASSLGQGLSNQPQHFGDGTRLSIL.